Listed here are 8 T cell receptor beta chains from one sample, sequenced in a study of CD8 T cells in Susac syndrome. Reverse transcription used roughly 0.45 to 1 ug RNA and random hexamers. TCRdb re-called the immunoSEQ multiplex PCR reads through MiXCR, storing one row per CDR3 protein. The sample shows some 97,000 distinct CDR3 sequences, 95% of them seen only once. Sequencing was done on a sample of CD8+ T cells from PBMCs. Receptor source: a human donor with Susac syndrome.

The chain joins TRBV12-3 or TRBV12-4 to TRBJ2-7; 7 nucleotides align to TRBD2. Trimming cost V 6 bases and J 4 bases; bases outside gene matches: 6. The CDR3 is 13 residues long. In nucleotides, the CDR3 is TGTGCCAGCAGCCTAGGGCGGGGGTACGAGCAGTACTTC. Translating it yields CASSLGRGYEQYF.

The V and J genes are TRBV25-1 and TRBJ2-3, with a tentative D call TRBD1 (6 bases). V gave up 7 bases and J gave up 6 bases, with 23 bases separating them. Germline values: CDR1 MGHDK, CDR2 SYGVNS. The length of the CDR3 is 16 residues. As DNA, the CDR3 is TGTGCCAGCACAGACCGGGACACCGTGGGGGTCGATACGCAGTATTTT. Translation: CASTDRDTVGVDTQYF. The variable domain in full, completed from reference TRBV25-1 and TRBJ2-3, reads EADIYQTPRYLVIGTGKKITLECSQTMGHDKMYWYQQDPGMELHLIHYSYGVNSTEKGDLSSESTVSRIRTEHFPLTLESARPSHTSQYLCASTDRDTVGVDTQYFGPGTRLTVL.

The V gene is TRBV20-1, the J gene TRBJ2-7; TRBD2 matches at 10 bases. This CDR3 region has 13 residues. Germline CDR1 reads DFQATT; CDR2 reads SNEGSKA (reference sequence). Germline trimming cut 8 bases from V and 7 bases from J; bases unmatched to any gene: 11. CDR3: CSTRLAGVIEQYF. For the CDR3, the DNA is TGCAGTACCCGGCTAGCGGGAGTAATTGAGCAGTACTTC.

The chain carries TRBV6-4 and TRBJ2-6; D may match TRBD1 or TRBD2 (5 bases each). Germline CDR1 reads MRHNA; CDR2 reads SNTAGT. There are 15 residues in the CDR3. V lost 0 bases and J 4 bases, leaving 7 bases between the germline ends. The CDR3 DNA follows: TGTGCCAGCAGTGACTCGGGGGACGGGGCCAACGTCCTGACTTTC. This codes for CASSDSGDGANVLTF.

The rearrangement joins TRBV29-1 to TRBJ2-1, with 12 bases lining up with TRBD2. The CDR3 has 14 amino acids. The germline CDR1 and CDR2 sequences are SQVTM and ANQGSEA. The trim removed 5 bases at V and 12 bases at J, leaving 11 bases unmatched. The CDR3 DNA reads as TGCAGCGTTTTCCTAGCGGGAGGGCCGCCAGTGCAGTTCTTC. Translation: CSVFLAGGPPVQFF.

The chain is built from TRBV6-5 and TRBJ2-2, with D possibly matching TRBD1 (6 bases). The CDR3 is 16 amino acids. Germline V lookup: CDR1 MNHEY, CDR2 SVGAGI. Trimming removed 3 bases from V and 0 bases from J, with 11 bases in between. CDR3 protein: CASSYNGQPNTGELFF. In nucleotides, the CDR3 is TGTGCCAGCAGTTATAATGGACAGCCGAACACCGGGGAGCTGTTTTTT.

This chain connects TRBV5-1 to TRBJ2-7; the D is unclear. The V gene lost 1 base and the J gene lost 6 bases, with 8 bases spanning the gap. CDR1 and CDR2 (germline): SGHRS, YFSETQ. The CDR3 sequence is 12 residues long. The CDR3 spells CASSLTEREQYF. The DNA for the CDR3 is TGCGCCAGCAGCTTGACTGAGCGCGAGCAGTACTTC.

V gene TRBV12-3 or TRBV12-4 combines with J gene TRBJ2-1, with unresolved D. With 3 bases removed from V and 8 bases from J, the gap between germline ends came to 11 bases. This CDR3 spans 13 amino acids. The chain's CDR3 is CASSFGTSHEQFF. The CDR3 DNA reads TGTGCCAGCAGTTTTGGAACCTCCCATGAGCAGTTCTTC.